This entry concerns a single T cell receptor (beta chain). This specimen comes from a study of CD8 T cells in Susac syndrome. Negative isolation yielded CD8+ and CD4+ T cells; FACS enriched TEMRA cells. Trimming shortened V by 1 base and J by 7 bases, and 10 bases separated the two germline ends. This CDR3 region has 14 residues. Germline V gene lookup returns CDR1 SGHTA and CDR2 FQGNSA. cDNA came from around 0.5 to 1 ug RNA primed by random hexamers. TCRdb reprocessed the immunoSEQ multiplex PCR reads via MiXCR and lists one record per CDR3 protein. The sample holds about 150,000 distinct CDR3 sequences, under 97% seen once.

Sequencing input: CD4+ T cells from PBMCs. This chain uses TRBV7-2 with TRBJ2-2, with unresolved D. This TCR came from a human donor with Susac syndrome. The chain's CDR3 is CASSLGPQDGELFF. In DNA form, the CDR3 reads TGTGCCAGCAGCTTAGGCCCTCAGGACGGGGAGCTGTTTTTT.